Listed below are T cell receptor beta chains from one sample, sequenced in a study of metastatic and nonmetastatic thyroid tumors. TCRdb re-clonotyped the PCR reads via MiXCR. The sample consists of just under 45,000 clones, approximately 3% of them appearing once. The source material was blood. These TCRs come from a female donor with papillary thyroid cancer or a benign thyroid nodule (not recorded which). Some clones in this sample may be carry-over from other donors' samples. The CDR3 runs from the conserved cysteine through the conserved F or W. D genes are given only for firm matches. Size tells how often a clone was seen (once, few, many) or the class of an expanded clone, and some rows leave it out.

clone_size,d_call,j_call,v_call,cdr3_length,cdr3_aa,cdr3_nt
many,TRBD1,TRBJ1-2,TRBV4-1,15,CASSQRTGGFYGYTF,TGCGCCAGCAGCCAAAGGACAGGGGGCTTCTATGGCTACACCTTC
many,NA,TRBJ2-3,TRBV28,14,CASSWGSGTDTQYF,TGTGCCAGCAGTTGGGGGAGCGGCACAGATACGCAGTATTTT
many,NA,TRBJ2-7,TRBV18,15,CASSPSMGRTYEQYF,TGTGCCAGCTCACCCAGCATGGGACGGACCTACGAGCAGTACTTC
many,TRBD1,TRBJ1-5,TRBV9,14,CASSVRQGAQPQHF,TGTGCCAGCAGCGTAAGACAGGGGGCTCAGCCCCAGCATTTT
many,TRBD1,TRBJ2-5,TRBV7-9,14,CASSRGQEEETQYF,TGTGCCAGCAGCCGGGGACAGGAAGAAGAGACCCAGTACTTC
many,TRBD1,TRBJ2-1,TRBV5-6,17,CASSLTPGTVPYNEQFF,TGTGCCAGCAGCTTGACCCCCGGGACAGTTCCCTACAATGAGCAGTTCTTC
medium-sized,NA,TRBJ1-5,TRBV19,16,CASTTYGRGGNQPQHF,TGTGCCAGTACCACCTACGGGAGAGGAGGCAATCAGCCCCAGCATTTT
many,TRBD1,TRBJ1-1,TRBV2,14,CASSAQGRDTEAFF,TGTGCCAGCAGCGCACAGGGGAGGGACACTGAAGCTTTCTTT
NA,TRBD1,TRBJ2-5,TRBV2,15,CASIDTDRGQETQYF,TGTGCCAGCATTGACACGGACAGGGGCCAAGAGACCCAGTACTTC
few,NA,TRBJ2-7,TRBV20-1,12,CSASGSPTEQYF,TGCAGTGCTAGTGGCAGCCCAACCGAGCAGTACTTC
many,NA,TRBJ2-2,TRBV6-1,13,CASSYWGAGELFF,TGTGCCAGCAGTTATTGGGGGGCCGGGGAGCTGTTTTTT
few,TRBD2,TRBJ2-3,TRBV6-1,15,CASSRLAGGTDTQYF,TGTGCCAGCAGTCGGCTAGCGGGAGGGACAGATACGCAGTATTTT
once,TRBD1,TRBJ2-6,TRBV6-1,16,CASTGLGGPEANVLTF,TGTGCCAGCACTGGCCTAGGGGGCCCCGAGGCGAACGTCCTGACTTTC
few,NA,TRBJ1-2,TRBV30,12,CAWSLYSYGYTF,TGTGCCTGGAGTCTCTACAGCTATGGCTACACCTTC
many,NA,TRBJ2-2,TRBV27,16,CASSFLRGQNTGELFF,TGTGCCAGCAGTTTTCTCCGGGGGCAGAACACCGGGGAGCTGTTTTTT
many,TRBD2,TRBJ2-5,TRBV9,14,CASSVEAGGETQYF,TGTGCCAGCAGCGTAGAAGCGGGAGGAGAGACCCAGTACTTC
NA,NA,TRBJ2-7,TRBV6-1,12,CASSWSVYEQYF,TGTGCCAGTAGTTGGTCGGTCTACGAGCAGTACTTC
many,TRBD2,TRBJ2-1,TRBV9,16,CASSAIAGGEDNEQFF,TGTGCCAGCAGCGCTATAGCGGGGGGGGAGGACAATGAGCAGTTCTTC
NA,NA,TRBJ1-3,TRBV30,12,CAWKGLGNTIYF,TGTGCCTGGAAAGGGTTAGGAAACACCATATATTTT